One sample yielded the 27 T cell receptor beta chains listed below, sequenced in a study of CD8+ T cells in alopecia areata (dated by TCRdb to the late 2010s). Receptor libraries were prepared by the immunoSEQ multiplex PCR assay. RNA was extracted from all samples and reverse transcribed into cDNA, which served as template for TCR sequencing. Not all clones reach the TCRdb copy of this immuneACCESS table, which keeps in-frame sequences only. Checked studies attribute under half of the gap to unresolved V genes and leave the rest unexplained. For this sample there are some 95,000 clones; 44% appear just once. The ten most abundant clones make up 15% to 20% of the sample. In the paper's terms, the time point label means: 20 to 30 weeks on oral tofacitinib. The label giving this sample's treatment or condition can be read as: oral pan-JAK inhibitor, 5-10 mg twice daily. The sample consisted of CD8+ T cells sorted from blood, taken at week 24, from a patient treated with tofacitinib. The receptor source for this set is a human donor with alopecia areata.

J is TRBJ1-1 and V is TRBV9; D is undetermined. V lost 4 bases to trimming and J lost 0 bases, with 16 bases between them. This CDR3 is built from 16 residues. The V gene's germline CDR1 is SGDLS and CDR2 YYNGEE. The CDR3 sequence is CASSPFGVEMNTEAFF. In DNA, the CDR3 is TGTGCCAGCAGCCCCTTTGGTGTGGAGATGAACACTGAAGCTTTCTTT. Full variable domain (missing parts from reference TRBV9 and TRBJ1-1): DSGVTQTPKHLITATGQRVTLRCSPRSGDLSVYWYQQSLDQGLQFLIQYYNGEERAKGNILERFSAQQFPDLHSELNLSSLELGDSALYFCASSPFGVEMNTEAFFGQGTRLTVV.

The chain joins TRBV29-1 to TRBJ1-1; D remains unclear. This CDR3 is 14 amino acids long. CDR1 and CDR2 from the germline V gene are SQVTM and ANQGSEA. With 6 bases removed from V and 2 bases from J, the gap between germline ends came to 16 bases. In DNA, the CDR3 is TGCAGCGTGTTGAGCCGGCAGACAAACACTGAAGCTTTCTTT. Translating it yields CSVLSRQTNTEAFF. The full variable domain, its missing parts supplied by reference TRBV29-1 and TRBJ1-1, is SAVISQKPSRDICQRGTSLTIQCQVDSQVTMMFWYRQQPGQSLTLIATANQGSEATYESGFVIDKFPISRPNLTFSTLTVSNMSPEDSSIYLCSVLSRQTNTEAFFGQGTRLTVV.

This clone was observed once. The J gene is TRBJ1-1, the V gene TRBV7-8; no clear D. The CDR3 loop spans 14 amino acids. V was trimmed by 3 bases and J by 4 bases, leaving 12 bases between them. CDR1 and CDR2 from the germline V gene are SGHVS and FQNEAQ. CDR3 DNA: TGTGCCAGCAGCTTGCGAGGGCCGGGCACTGAAGCTTTCTTT. Its translation: CASSLRGPGTEAFF. The full variable domain, rest sourced from reference TRBV7-8 and TRBJ1-1, is GAGVSQSPRYKVAKRGQDVALRCDPISGHVSLFWYQQALGQGPEFLTYFQNEAQLDKSGLPSDRFFAERPEGSVSTLKIQRTQQEDSAVYLCASSLRGPGTEAFFGQGTRLTVV.

For this clone: A much bigger clone sits one base away, suggesting this may be a read error. The sample contains more than one DNA sequence encoding this CDR3. The CDR3 is CASSFSYEQYF. The CDR3, as DNA: TGTGCCAGCAGCTTTTCCTACGAGCAGTACTTC. V and J are TRBV7-9 and TRBJ2-7; D gene ambiguous. Germline V gene sequence: CDR1 SEHNR, CDR2 FQNEAQ (reference sequence). The CDR3 contains 11 residues. V was shortened by 3 bases and J by 1 base, with 1 base between the two germline ends. The full variable domain, rest sourced from reference TRBV7-9 and TRBJ2-7, is DTGVSQNPRHKITKRGQNVTFRCDPISEHNRLYWYRQTLGQGPEFLTYFQNEAQLEKSRLLSDRFSAERPKGSFSTLEIQRTEQGDSAMYLCASSFSYEQYFGPGTRLTVT.

This clone was seen a few times. This sequence joins TRBV2 and TRBJ2-1; a possible D gene is TRBD2 (5 bases). This CDR3 has 14 residues. Germline lookup yields CDR1 SNHLY and CDR2 FYNNEI. DNA of the CDR3: TGTGTCAGAGGGAAAGGGTCTTCGCACAATGAGCAGTTCTTC. Protein sequence: CVRGKGSSHNEQFF.

The V and J genes are TRBV9 and TRBJ1-2; TRBD1 might be the D (5 bases). Looked up from germline, CDR1 is SGDLS and CDR2 is YYNGEE. The ends were cut back, 0 bases at V and 3 bases at J, with 12 bases in the middle. This CDR3 spans 15 amino acids. The CDR3 DNA reads TGTGCCAGCAGCGTAGTAGACAGACTTGACTATGGCTACACCTTC. Translating it yields CASSVVDRLDYGYTF.

The chain joins TRBV6-1 to TRBJ1-5; 7 positions agree with TRBD1. The CDR3 runs to 15 residues. From germline, CDR1 is MNHNS and CDR2 SASEGT. J was trimmed by 1 base and V by 4 bases; bases with no gene match: 4. The CDR3 sequence: CASSAGTASNQPQHF. CDR3 nucleotides: TGTGCCAGCAGTGCCGGGACAGCGAGCAATCAGCCCCAGCATTTT.

The chain carries TRBV19 and TRBJ2-7; TRBD2 matches at 9 bases. The CDR3 extends over 15 amino acids. Germline values: CDR1 LNHDA, CDR2 SQIVND (reference sequence). With 7 bases clipped from V and 3 bases from J, the junction kept 10 bases outside the gene matches. The CDR3 reads CASTPGRTSVYEQYF. The CDR3 DNA follows: TGTGCCAGTACTCCTGGAAGGACTAGCGTCTACGAGCAGTACTTC.

The genes are TRBV4-1 and TRBJ1-5; D is perhaps TRBD1 (6 bases). Germline V gives CDR1 MGHRA, CDR2 YSYEKL. The CDR3 has 17 residues. V lost 0 bases and J 0 bases, leaving 12 bases between the germline ends. CDR3 nucleotide sequence: TGCGCCAGCAGCCAAGAACGAGCAGGGGCTAGCAATCAGCCCCAGCATTTT. It translates to CASSQERAGASNQPQHF.

A few counts support this clone. The rearrangement joins TRBV7-2 to TRBJ2-5; 8 nucleotides align to TRBD1. The length of the CDR3 is 16 residues. Germline V gives CDR1 SGHTA, CDR2 FQGNSA. The ends lost 5 bases at V and 1 base at J; junction bases unmatched: 9. Here the CDR3 reads CASSTGAGGLQETQYF. The CDR3 DNA reads as TGTGCCAGCAGCACAGGAGCAGGGGGCCTCCAAGAGACCCAGTACTTC. The full variable domain, completed using reference TRBV7-2 and TRBJ2-5, is GAGVSQSPSNKVTEKGKDVELRCDPISGHTALYWYRQSLGQGLEFLIYFQGNSAPDKSGLPSDRFSAERTGGSVSTLTIQRTQQEDSAVYLCASSTGAGGLQETQYFGPGTRLLVL.

In its sample, this clone was seen many times. V is TRBV7-9 and J is TRBJ2-1; TRBD2 aligns across 14 bases. V was pared by 3 bases and J by 10 bases, with 5 bases of the junction left unmatched. The CDR3 totals 15 residues. Germline assignment: CDR1 SEHNR and CDR2 FQNEAQ (reference sequence). CDR3 protein: CASSLTSGRAGEQFF. CDR3 nucleotides: TGTGCCAGCAGCTTGACTAGCGGGAGGGCCGGGGAGCAGTTCTTC. Full variable domain (outside the CDR3, taken from reference TRBV7-9 and TRBJ2-1): DTGVSQNPRHKITKRGQNVTFRCDPISEHNRLYWYRQTLGQGPEFLTYFQNEAQLEKSRLLSDRFSAERPKGSFSTLEIQRTEQGDSAMYLCASSLTSGRAGEQFFGPGTRLTVL.

A single count supports this clone. The chain uses TRBV11-2 and TRBJ2-7; D is ambiguous. The CDR3 consists of 15 residues. V shed 6 bases and J shed 1 base, with 16 bases lying between them. Germline V gene data show CDR1 as SGHAT and CDR2 as FQNNGV. The CDR3 nucleotides read TGTGCCAGCAGGGTAGATACTACAGAGTCCTACGAGCAGTACTTC. Protein product: CASRVDTTESYEQYF.

Notes on this clone: Other DNA sequences in the same sample also yield this CDR3. The DNA of the CDR3 is TGTGCCTGGAGTGTAGGGGGTAACACTGAAGCTTTCTTT. This translates into CAWSVGGNTEAFF. The chain has TRBV30 and TRBJ1-1; possibly TRBD1 for D (6 bases). V lost 0 bases and J lost 2, with 7 bases in between. Germline assignment: CDR1 GTSNPN and CDR2 SVGIG (reference sequence). The CDR3 totals 13 residues.

The genes are TRBV15 and TRBJ1-5, with a tentative D call TRBD1 (5 bases). The length of the CDR3 is 15 residues. Looked up from germline, CDR1 is LNHNV and CDR2 is YYDKDF (reference sequence). V was trimmed by 4 bases and J by 1 base, leaving 11 bases between them. The CDR3 loop is CATSTGTTSNQPQHF. CDR3 bases: TGTGCCACCAGCACGGGGACGACGAGCAATCAGCCCCAGCATTTT.

On this clone itself: Other DNA sequences in this specimen translate into the identical CDR3. The chain combines TRBV4-1 with TRBJ1-1; 8 bases agree with TRBD1. Germline V gene data show CDR1 as MGHRA and CDR2 as YSYEKL. The CDR3 is 15 residues long. V lost 4 bases and J lost 0; bases outside the gene matches: 4. The CDR3 loop is CASSPGQGMNTEAFF. CDR3 nucleotides: TGCGCCAGCAGCCCTGGACAGGGTATGAACACTGAAGCTTTCTTT.

The rearrangement joins TRBV19 to TRBJ2-2; 7 bases are shared with TRBD2. Losses at the gene ends were 5 bases for V and 4 bases for J; bases not matched to a gene: 10. The V gene's germline CDR1 is LNHDA and CDR2 SQIVND (reference sequence). The CDR3 runs to 16 residues. CDR3 residues: CASSFSPGGSTGELFF. Written as DNA, the CDR3 is TGTGCCAGTAGTTTCTCCCCGGGCGGGAGCACCGGGGAGCTGTTTTTT. Based on the CDR3 plus reference TRBV19 and TRBJ2-2, the full variable domain is DGGITQSPKYLFRKEGQNVTLSCEQNLNHDAMYWYRQDPGQGLRLIYYSQIVNDFQKGDIAEGYSVSREKKESFPLTVTSAQKNPTAFYLCASSFSPGGSTGELFFGEGSRLTVL.

The genes are TRBV4-3 and TRBJ2-5; 7 bases agree with TRBD2. CDR1 and CDR2 from the germline V gene are LGHNA and YSLEER. CDR3 length: 16 amino acids. The J segment lost 1 base and the V segment lost 0 bases, leaving 5 bases of the junction unmatched. DNA of the CDR3: TGCGCCAGCAGCCAAGACGGCGGGACTATCCAAGAGACCCAGTACTTC. It specifies CASSQDGGTIQETQYF.

The rearrangement links TRBV4-1 to TRBJ2-5; 7 bases are shared with TRBD2. Germline lookup yields CDR1 MGHRA and CDR2 YSYEKL. The V gene end was trimmed by 5 bases and the J gene end by 0 bases; junction bases not matched to a gene: 6. The CDR3 spans 15 residues. CDR3 nucleotide sequence: TGCGCCAGCAGCATCCAAGGGACTAACCAAGAGACCCAGTACTTC. Translated: CASSIQGTNQETQYF.

In its sample, this clone was seen a few times. The rearrangement joins TRBV14 to TRBJ2-1; D gene unclear. CDR3 length equals 11 residues. Trimming stripped 1 base from V and 8 bases from J, with 3 bases between. Germline V gene sequence: CDR1 SGHDN, CDR2 FVKESK. The CDR3 DNA follows: TGTGCCAGCAGCCAAGGCTATGAGCAGTTCTTC. Amino acid sequence: CASSQGYEQFF. The full variable domain, rest sourced from reference TRBV14 and TRBJ2-1, is EAGVTQFPSHSVIEKGQTVTLRCDPISGHDNLYWYRRVMGKEIKFLLHFVKESKQDESGMPNNRFLAERTGGTYSTLKVQPAELEDSGVYFCASSQGYEQFFGPGTRLTVL.

In regard to this clone: A junction end diverges from the germline sequence, so it may reflect a read error. The chain employs TRBV7-6 and TRBJ2-5; 7 bases are a match to TRBD1. There are 12 residues in the CDR3. The germline V gene encodes CDR1 SGHVS and CDR2 FNYEAQ. The CDR3 spells CASSSVSGTDHF. The CDR3 nucleotides are TGTGCCAGCAGCTCCGTTTCCGGGACAGATCACTTC. The full variable domain, completed using reference TRBV7-6 and TRBJ2-5, is GAGVSQSPRYKVTKRGQDVALRCDPISGHVSLYWYRQALGQGPEFLTYFNYEAQQDKSGLPNDRFSAERPEGSISTLTIQRTEQRDSAMYRCASSSVSGTDHFGPGTRLLVL.

This sequence joins TRBV29-1 and TRBJ2-1, with D perhaps matching TRBD1 or TRBD2 (6 bases each). CDR3 length: 15 residues. V lost 6 bases and J lost 0, with 15 bases in between. Germline V lookup: CDR1 SQVTM, CDR2 ANQGSEA. The CDR3 is CSVRTGASSYNEQFF. In DNA form, the CDR3 reads TGCAGCGTCCGAACGGGGGCCAGCTCCTACAATGAGCAGTTCTTC.

This clone occurred a few times. The chain combines TRBV6-6 with TRBJ2-7; 10 nucleotides match TRBD1. The length of the CDR3 is 14 residues. Per germline, CDR1 MNHNY and CDR2 SVGAGI (reference sequence). J was trimmed by 3 bases and V by 6 bases; bases with no gene match: 5. CDR3 region: CASRADRGYYEQYF. The CDR3 DNA sequence: TGTGCCAGCAGAGCGGACAGGGGGTACTACGAGCAGTACTTC.

The genes are TRBV9 and TRBJ2-1; 7 bases line up with TRBD1. The CDR3 contains 15 residues. V was pared by 4 bases and J by 3 bases, with 7 bases of the junction left unmatched. Germline CDR1 and CDR2: SGDLS and YYNGEE. The CDR3 bases are TGTGCCAGCAGCCACCCACAGGGGAACTACAATGAGCAGTTCTTC. Translation gives CASSHPQGNYNEQFF.

The genes are TRBV5-1 and TRBJ2-7, with 8 bases lining up with TRBD2. CDR1 SGHRS and CDR2 YFSETQ come from the germline V gene. The CDR3 loop spans 15 amino acids. V was clipped by 5 bases and J by 0 bases; unmatched bases: 7. The CDR3 coding sequence is TGCGCCAGCAGAACCGGACTAGCCCTCTCCTACGAGCAGTACTTC. Encoded protein: CASRTGLALSYEQYF.

V and J are TRBV2 and TRBJ1-5; D might be TRBD1 (6 bases). V was pared by 1 base and J by 7 bases, with 8 bases between. Per germline, CDR1 SNHLY and CDR2 FYNNEI. The CDR3 consists of 13 residues. DNA for the CDR3: TGTGCCAGCAGTGAAGGGGGGCTCCAGCCCCAGCATTTT. Translated: CASSEGGLQPQHF.

The rearrangement uses TRBV14 and TRBJ2-5; no definite D call. Trimming pared 0 bases from V and 5 bases from J, leaving 16 bases between. This CDR3 comprises 16 residues. Germline lookup yields CDR1 SGHDN and CDR2 FVKESK. Written as DNA, the CDR3 is TGTGCCAGCAGCCAAGATGGAAGAGTGGCAAGGGAGACCCAGTACTTC. Translated, it gives CASSQDGRVARETQYF.

The V gene is TRBV7-9, the J gene TRBJ2-1, with TRBD1 matching over 8 bases. V trimming: 2 bases; J trimming: 0 bases; junction bases outside the gene matches: 3. This CDR3 has 16 residues. Looked up from germline, CDR1 is SEHNR and CDR2 is FQNEAQ (reference sequence). The CDR3 here is CASSLRTGSSYNEQFF. The CDR3 bases are TGTGCCAGCAGCTTAAGGACAGGGAGCTCCTACAATGAGCAGTTCTTC. The full variable domain, its missing parts supplied by reference TRBV7-9 and TRBJ2-1, is DTGVSQNPRHKITKRGQNVTFRCDPISEHNRLYWYRQTLGQGPEFLTYFQNEAQLEKSRLLSDRFSAERPKGSFSTLEIQRTEQGDSAMYLCASSLRTGSSYNEQFFGPGTRLTVL.